The clone carrying this T cell receptor beta chain occurred a few times. These data originate in a study of graft-versus-host responses after intestinal transplantation. Assay used: immunoSEQ multiplex PCR; TCRdb lists only in-frame clones, some missing. This sample carries roughly 21,000 clones, 40% to 45% of them seen once, and the ten largest clones take over 1.5%. Plating combined around 200,000 CFSE-labeled responder cells with around 200,000 irradiated, violet-dye-labeled stimulator cells. The responders that had proliferated, CFSE-low CD3+CD4+ and CD3+CD8+ cells, were sorted after the reaction. Findings and caveats of the study: High graft-versus-host to host-versus-graft T cell clonal ratios marked allografts of patients with graft-donor macrochimerism.

The TCR originated in a human patient who received an intestinal transplant. The sample in question was alloreactive CD8+ T cells from a mixed lymphocyte reaction culture, obtained before intestinal transplant. Subset specified: CFSE-low proliferating T cells sorted from roughly six-day pre-transplant mixed lymphocyte reaction (GvH or HvG direction).

The CDR3 DNA sequence: TGCGCCAGCAGCTTGGAGGGTCGGGGCAGTAACTATGGCTACACCTTC. The encoded protein is CASSLEGRGSNYGYTF. The chain couples TRBV5-1 to TRBJ1-2, with D possibly TRBD1 on 5 matching bases. V gave up 0 bases and J gave up 1 base, with 13 bases separating them. The V gene's germline CDR1 is SGHRS and CDR2 YFSETQ. CDR3 length: 16 amino acids.